The 18 T cell receptor beta chains below come from one sample, sequenced in a study of T cell responses to AZD1222 COVID-19 vaccine. This table comes from immunoSEQ multiplex PCR, and its TCRdb copy is limited to in-frame clones, with some not included. The table records roughly 150,000 clones, roughly 88% of them present only once. The specimen comprised peripheral blood, sampled 28 days after the second AZD1222 dose. These receptors were taken from an adult who received the AZD1222 COVID-19 vaccine.

This clone has only one observation. This sequence joins TRBV15 and TRBJ1-2; 8 nucleotides align to TRBD1. Germline CDR1 is LNHNV and CDR2 is YYDKDF (reference sequence). This CDR3 spans 16 amino acids. V lost 1 base to trimming and J lost 4 bases; unmatched junction nucleotides: 8. CDR3 in amino acids: CATSRGQGTGTYGYTF. DNA of the CDR3: TGTGCCACCAGCAGAGGGCAGGGGACAGGCACCTATGGCTACACCTTC.

In this sample, this clone turned up once. The genes are TRBV19 and TRBJ1-5; D gene uncertain. The CDR3 contains 12 residues. Trimming took off 5 bases at V and 7 bases at J, with 9 bases between the two ends. CDR1 and CDR2 (germline): LNHDA, SQIVND (reference sequence). In DNA form, the CDR3 reads TGTGCCAGTAGTGCCCTGGGGCAGCCCCAGCATTTT. Translation gives CASSALGQPQHF.

The J gene is TRBJ1-1, the V gene TRBV5-6; no clear D gene. The CDR3 has 14 amino acids. With 4 bases removed from V and 5 bases from J, the gap between germline ends came to 15 bases. The germline V gene has CDR1 SGHDT and CDR2 YYEEEE. CDR3: CASSRFNRGTEAFF. The CDR3 nucleotides are TGTGCCAGCAGCCGATTCAACCGTGGAACTGAAGCTTTCTTT.

This clone occurred once. The chain joins TRBV15 to TRBJ2-7, with 11 bases fitting TRBD2. Germline values: CDR1 LNHNV, CDR2 YYDKDF (reference sequence). V was pared by 1 base and J by 6 bases, with 8 bases of the junction left unmatched. The CDR3 contains 16 residues. CDR3 coding DNA: TGTGCCACCAGCAGAGGTGGTACTAGCGGGAGATTCGAGCAGTACTTC. Translated, it gives CATSRGGTSGRFEQYF.

The chain employs TRBV3-1 (or the pseudogene TRBV3-2) and TRBJ2-7; D ambiguous. The CDR3 contains 12 residues. The V gene lost 1 base and the J gene lost 5 bases, with 6 bases spanning the gap. Looked up from germline, CDR1 is LGHDT and CDR2 is YNNKEL (reference sequence). CDR3 amino acids: CASSQVPHEQYF. The CDR3 nucleotides read TGTGCCAGCAGCCAAGTCCCCCACGAGCAGTACTTC.

This clone was seen only once. V is TRBV5-4 and J is TRBJ2-7, with 9 bases identical to TRBD2. CDR3 length: 14 amino acids. The V segment lost 3 bases and the J segment 2 bases; nucleotides outside the gene matches: 3. CDR1 SGHNT and CDR2 YYREEE come from the germline V gene (reference sequence). In DNA form, the CDR3 reads TGTGCCAGCAGCTCGGTAGCGGGGGCCTACGAGCAGTACTTC. It yields the protein CASSSVAGAYEQYF.

CDR3 loop: CAWSAGVYGYTF. The CDR3 nucleotides read TGTGCCTGGAGTGCAGGGGTCTATGGCTACACCTTC. The chain is built from TRBV30 and TRBJ1-2, with D possibly being TRBD1 (6 bases). CDR1 and CDR2 from the germline V gene are GTSNPN and SVGIG (reference sequence). The CDR3 consists of 12 residues. Trimming removed 1 base at V and 4 bases at J, with 7 bases between. Full variable domain (rest looked up from reference TRBV30 and TRBJ1-2): SQTIHQWPATLVQPVGSPLSLECTVEGTSNPNLYWYRQAAGRGLQLLFYSVGIGQISSEVPQNLSASRPQDRQFILSSKKLLLSDSGFYLCAWSAGVYGYTFGSGTRLTVV.

This clone was seen just once. This chain connects TRBV5-4 to TRBJ1-1; 7 nucleotides match TRBD1. The CDR3 covers 15 residues. The junction had 9 bases not matched to a gene; V was cut back by 3 bases and J by 4 bases. Looked up from germline, CDR1 is SGHNT and CDR2 is YYREEE (reference sequence). The CDR3 region has the DNA TGTGCCAGCAGCTACCGACAGGGATTGGGCACTGAAGCTTTCTTT. Translation gives CASSYRQGLGTEAFF. Using reference TRBV5-4 and TRBJ1-1 for the parts outside the CDR3, the full variable domain is ETGVTQSPTHLIKTRGQQVTLRCSSQSGHNTVSWYQQALGQGPQFIFQYYREEENGRGNFPPRFSGLQFPNYSSELNVNALELDDSALYLCASSYRQGLGTEAFFGQGTRLTVV.

J is TRBJ1-1 and V is TRBV4-1; 7 bases are shared with TRBD1. CDR1 MGHRA and CDR2 YSYEKL come from the germline V gene. The CDR3 runs 15 residues. V lost 1 base, J lost 5 bases, and 7 bases stayed unmatched. Here the CDR3 reads CASSQVDRDRTEAFF. For the CDR3, the DNA is TGCGCCAGCAGCCAAGTCGACAGGGATCGGACTGAAGCTTTCTTT.

V is TRBV6-5 and J is TRBJ1-1; TRBD1 might be the D (5 bases). CDR1 is MNHEY and CDR2 is SVGAGI in the germline V gene. The CDR3 contains 14 residues. Trimming stripped 3 bases from V and 3 bases from J, with 11 bases between. The CDR3 here is CASSYRGPDTEAFF. DNA for the CDR3: TGTGCCAGCAGTTATAGGGGTCCAGACACTGAAGCTTTCTTT.

The rearrangement uses TRBV7-9 and TRBJ1-4; 7 nucleotides align to TRBD1. The CDR3 covers 18 residues. With V trimmed by 5 bases and J by 4 bases, 16 bases remained unmatched. Germline-derived CDR1 and CDR2 are SEHNR and FQNEAQ (reference sequence). CDR3 loop: CASSGRQGRGKGNEKLFF. The CDR3 DNA sequence: TGTGCCAGCAGCGGGAGACAGGGTCGGGGCAAGGGTAATGAAAAACTGTTTTTT.

V usage is TRBV5-4 and J usage is TRBJ2-5, with D unresolved. The CDR3 totals 15 residues. V was clipped by 0 bases and J by 3 bases, with 12 bases between them. CDR1 and CDR2 (germline): SGHNT, YYREEE (reference sequence). The CDR3 DNA is TGTGCCAGCAGCTTGGGGCCCCACGAGGAAGAGACCCAGTACTTC. Its translation: CASSLGPHEEETQYF.

V and J are TRBV24-1 and TRBJ2-7; the match to TRBD1 covers 7 bases. The germline CDR1 and CDR2 sequences are KGHDR and SFDVKD. The CDR3 length is 16 residues. V was pared by 8 bases and J by 1 base, with 13 bases of the junction left unmatched. In nucleotides, the CDR3 is TGTGCCACCATCTCCCCACGACAGGGATCATCCTACGAGCAGTACTTC. Residues: CATISPRQGSSYEQYF.

The count of this clone is one. The rearrangement links TRBV7-9 to TRBJ1-1; tentative D call: TRBD1 (5 bases). Deletions cut 5 bases from V and 6 bases from J, with 13 bases between. Germline values: CDR1 SEHNR, CDR2 FQNEAQ (reference sequence). The CDR3 is made up of 13 amino acids. DNA of the CDR3: TGTGCCAGCAGCCGACTGACGGGGGCTGAAGCTTTCTTT. Encoded protein: CASSRLTGAEAFF.

This clone was observed once. J is TRBJ1-1 and V is TRBV12-5; TRBD1 is a possible D gene (5 bases). V gave up 4 bases and J gave up 3 bases, with 15 bases separating them. Germline CDR1 is LGHNT and CDR2 is FRNRAP. The CDR3 covers 15 residues. The CDR3 sequence: CASGSRGWGDTEAFF. The DNA of the CDR3 is TGTGCTAGTGGTTCCCGGGGCTGGGGGGACACTGAAGCTTTCTTT.

Concerning this clone itself: Other DNA sequences from this sample encode an identical CDR3 as well. The chain links TRBV19 to TRBJ1-5, with TRBD1 matching 8 bases. V was clipped by 3 bases and J by 7 bases; unmatched bases: 5. The CDR3 sequence is 14 residues long. Germline V gene sequence: CDR1 LNHDA, CDR2 SQIVND (reference sequence). The CDR3 DNA sequence: TGTGCCAGTAGTATCGGACAGGGCGGGCAGCCCCAGCATTTT. Translation gives CASSIGQGGQPQHF.

The rearrangement links TRBV6-2 or TRBV6-3 to TRBJ1-1, with D unclear. Trimming pared 2 bases from V and 3 bases from J, leaving 10 bases between. The CDR3 has 14 residues. Germline lookup yields CDR1 MNHEY and CDR2 SVGEGT. CDR3 sequence (DNA): TGTGCCAGCAGTTACGGGTCGGCGGACACTGAAGCTTTCTTT. Its protein is CASSYGSADTEAFF.

The CDR3 region is CASRGDGYTF. In DNA, the CDR3 is TGTGCCAGCCGCGGGGACGGCTACACCTTC. The V call is TRBV21-1, the J call TRBJ1-2. TRBV21-1 is termed a pseudogene. This CDR3 is built from 10 residues.